The 17 T cell receptor beta chains listed next were all sequenced from one sample in a study of PD-L1 blockade in urothelial cancer. Clones were sequenced by immunoSEQ multiplex PCR, and TCRdb holds only the in-frame ones, with some missing. The sample yields 35,000 to 55,000 clones, around 82% seen once. Sequenced here: PBMCs, sampled around atezolizumab (anti-PD-L1) treatment. Receptors were obtained from a man in his 70s with urothelial cancer.

V gene TRBV28 combines with J gene TRBJ2-6, with D possibly matching TRBD1 (6 bases). Per germline, CDR1 MDHEN and CDR2 SYDVKM. The CDR3 sequence is 14 residues long. V was clipped by 6 bases and J by 2 bases, with 8 bases between them. The CDR3 loop reads CASSTGTGANVLTF. The CDR3 bases are TGTGCCAGCAGCACAGGGACTGGGGCCAACGTCCTGACTTTC.

The rearrangement uses TRBV7-9 and TRBJ2-1; the D gene is possibly TRBD1 (5 bases). V was clipped by 6 bases and J by 3 bases, with 15 bases between them. CDR3 length: 15 residues. The germline V gene encodes CDR1 SEHNR and CDR2 FQNEAQ (reference sequence). CDR3 bases: TGTGCCAGCAGTCCTCTCAGGGTTAGCTACAATGAGCAGTTCTTC. This translates into CASSPLRVSYNEQFF.

The V call is TRBV6-6, the J call TRBJ1-1, with D possibly TRBD1 on 6 matching bases. CDR3 length: 13 residues. Looked up from germline, CDR1 is MNHNY and CDR2 is SVGAGI (reference sequence). Trimming pared 2 bases from V and 7 bases from J, leaving 11 bases between. CDR3 in DNA: TGTGCCAGCAGTTACACTGAACAGGGTGAAGCTTTCTTT. It yields the protein CASSYTEQGEAFF.

The CDR3 sequence: CASSLRQRDTGELFF. CDR3 DNA sequence: TGCGCCAGCAGCTTGAGGCAGCGGGACACCGGGGAGCTGTTTTTT. The chain carries TRBV5-1 and TRBJ2-2; maybe TRBD2 (6 bases). V was trimmed by 1 base and J by 3 bases, leaving 10 bases between them. The length of the CDR3 is 15 residues. Germline assignment: CDR1 SGHRS and CDR2 YFSETQ.

A single count supports this clone. The rearrangement joins TRBV5-4 to TRBJ1-4; D gene ambiguous. The germline V and J ends were trimmed by 0 bases and 8 bases, with 14 bases remaining between them. The CDR3 is 15 amino acids. Looked up from germline, CDR1 is SGHNT and CDR2 is YYREEE (reference sequence). CDR3 coding DNA: TGTGCCAGCAGCTTGGGGTCCCCGAGGAAAGAAAAACTGTTTTTT. It yields the protein CASSLGSPRKEKLFF. The whole variable domain, filled in from reference TRBV5-4 and TRBJ1-4, reads ETGVTQSPTHLIKTRGQQVTLRCSSQSGHNTVSWYQQALGQGPQFIFQYYREEENGRGNFPPRFSGLQFPNYSSELNVNALELDDSALYLCASSLGSPRKEKLFFGSGTQLSVL.

The CDR3: CASSFGADGNYGYTF. CDR3 sequence (DNA): TGTGCCAGCAGCTTTGGGGCCGACGGAAACTATGGCTACACCTTC. The chain has TRBV7-2 and TRBJ1-2, with a weak D call TRBD1 (5 bases). CDR1 is SGHTA, CDR2 FQGNSA, per germline. V lost 3 bases and J 2 bases, leaving 13 bases between the germline ends. The CDR3 contains 15 residues.

The chain couples TRBV19 to TRBJ1-1; D perhaps matches TRBD1 (6 bases). V lost 6 bases, J lost 1 base, and 6 bases lay in between. This CDR3 contains 12 residues. Germline loops: CDR1 LNHDA, CDR2 SQIVND (reference sequence). As DNA, the CDR3 is TGTGCCAGTAGCAGGGGGAACACTGAAGCTTTCTTT. Its translation: CASSRGNTEAFF.

The chain recombines TRBV7-2 with TRBJ2-4; 9 bases fit TRBD1. CDR1 SGHTA and CDR2 FQGNSA come from the germline V gene. The V segment lost 5 bases and the J segment 3 bases; nucleotides outside the gene matches: 8. The CDR3 spans 16 residues. For the CDR3, the DNA is TGTGCCAGCAGCCCGGGACAGGGCAGGGGCAAAAACATTCAGTACTTC. It yields the protein CASSPGQGRGKNIQYF. The whole variable domain, filled in from reference TRBV7-2 and TRBJ2-4, reads GAGVSQSPSNKVTEKGKDVELRCDPISGHTALYWYRQSLGQGLEFLIYFQGNSAPDKSGLPSDRFSAERTGGSVSTLTIQRTQQEDSAVYLCASSPGQGRGKNIQYFGAGTRLSVL.

The chain couples TRBV10-3 to TRBJ2-2, with 12 bases identical to TRBD1. Germline CDR1 ENHRY, CDR2 SYGVKD. V was clipped by 7 bases and J by 7 bases; unmatched bases: 10. The CDR3 is 16 residues long. CDR3 amino acids: CAITVGTGGALGELFF. The CDR3 DNA reads TGTGCCATCACCGTCGGGACAGGGGGCGCCCTCGGGGAGCTGTTTTTT.

V is TRBV30 and J is TRBJ2-2, with D maybe TRBD1 (6 bases). The CDR3 is 14 amino acids. V was trimmed by 2 bases and J by 5 bases, leaving 12 bases between them. CDR1 is GTSNPN, CDR2 SVGIG, per germline (reference sequence). DNA of the CDR3: TGTGCCTGGAGTTCCAGGGGTTATACCGGGGAGCTGTTTTTT. This gives the protein CAWSSRGYTGELFF.

This sequence joins TRBV6-1 and TRBJ1-1; no definite D call. There are 11 residues in the CDR3. Per the germline V gene, CDR1 is MNHNS and CDR2 is SASEGT. Trimming pared 0 bases from V and 11 bases from J, leaving 7 bases between. The CDR3 DNA is TGTGCCAGCAGTGAAGCCCCTCGGGCTTTCTTT. Translation gives CASSEAPRAFF.

The V call is TRBV5-6, the J call TRBJ2-3; 8 nucleotides align to TRBD2. The ends lost 0 bases at V and 3 bases at J; junction bases unmatched: 3. Looked up from germline, CDR1 is SGHDT and CDR2 is YYEEEE. CDR3 length equals 15 residues. The CDR3 nucleotides are TGTGCCAGCAGCTTGGCGGGAGGGCCGACAGATACGCAGTATTTT. Encoded protein: CASSLAGGPTDTQYF.

The chain carries TRBV28 and TRBJ2-2; the match to TRBD1 covers 11 bases. CDR3 length: 15 amino acids. Germline assignment: CDR1 MDHEN and CDR2 SYDVKM. The trim removed 5 bases at V and 3 bases at J, leaving 2 bases unmatched. In DNA form, the CDR3 reads TGTGCCAGCAGTAGGACAGGGGGCTACACCGGGGAGCTGTTTTTT. Protein product: CASSRTGGYTGELFF.

This clone was found a few times. V and J are TRBV11-1 and TRBJ2-7, with 8 bases identical to TRBD1. Looked up from germline, CDR1 is SGHAT and CDR2 is FQDESV (reference sequence). The CDR3 extends over 12 amino acids. Trimming cost V 5 bases and J 5 bases; bases outside gene matches: 2. The CDR3 DNA reads as TGTGCCAGCAGCACCAGGGGGCACGAGCAGTACTTC. As protein: CASSTRGHEQYF.

The chain couples TRBV7-3 to TRBJ1-1; TRBD1 aligns across 9 bases. CDR3 length: 15 residues. Unmatched junction bases numbered 10, after V lost 6 bases and J lost 5 bases. Germline lookup yields CDR1 SGHTA and CDR2 FQGTGA. The CDR3 region is CASSRTGESNTEAFF. The CDR3 coding sequence is TGTGCCAGCAGTCGGACAGGGGAGTCCAATACTGAAGCTTTCTTT.

The chain joins TRBV19 to TRBJ2-7; D may be TRBD2 (7 bases). The V gene lost 5 bases and the J gene lost 12 bases, with 17 bases spanning the gap. Germline CDR1 reads LNHDA; CDR2 reads SQIVND (reference sequence). CDR3 length equals 12 residues. CDR3 nucleotides: TGTGCCAGTAGTGCCCGAGGGGGGGCGACGTACTTC. Its translation is CASSARGGATYF.

This chain uses TRBV14 with TRBJ1-4, with a tentative D call TRBD1 (6 bases). The CDR3 totals 15 residues. Germline loops: CDR1 SGHDN, CDR2 FVKESK. V lost 4 bases and J 5 bases, leaving 14 bases between the germline ends. In DNA form, the CDR3 reads TGTGCCAGCAGCCCCGCGGGCAGGGGAAATGAAAAACTGTTTTTT. Translated: CASSPAGRGNEKLFF.